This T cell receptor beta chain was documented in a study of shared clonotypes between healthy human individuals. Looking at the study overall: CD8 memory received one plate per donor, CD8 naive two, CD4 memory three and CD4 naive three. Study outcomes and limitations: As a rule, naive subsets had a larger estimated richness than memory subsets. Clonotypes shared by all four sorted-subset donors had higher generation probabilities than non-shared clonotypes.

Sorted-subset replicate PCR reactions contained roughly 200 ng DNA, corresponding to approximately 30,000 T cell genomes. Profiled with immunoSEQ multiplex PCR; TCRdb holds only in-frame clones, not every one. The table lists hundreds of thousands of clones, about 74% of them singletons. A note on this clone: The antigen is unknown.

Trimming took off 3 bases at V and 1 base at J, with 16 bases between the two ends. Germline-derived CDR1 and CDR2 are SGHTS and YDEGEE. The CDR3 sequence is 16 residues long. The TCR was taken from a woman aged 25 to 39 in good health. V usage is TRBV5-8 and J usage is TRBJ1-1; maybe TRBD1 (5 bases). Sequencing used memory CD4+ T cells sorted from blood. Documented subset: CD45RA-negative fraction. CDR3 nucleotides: TGTGCCAGCAGCTGGGGGAGACTGGCTTGGAACACTGAAGCTTTCTTT. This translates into CASSWGRLAWNTEAFF.